Each of the 25 T cell receptor beta chains below was sequenced from the same sample in a study of brain metastases from non-small cell lung cancer. Libraries were prepared by immunoSEQ multiplex PCR; TCRdb keeps only in-frame clonotypes and omits some of them. The sample lists approximately 2,300 clones, more than 70% occurring once. Sequenced sample: tumor-adjacent normal tissue. All receptors derive from a donor aged 40 or over with non-small cell lung cancer.

The chain joins TRBV9 to TRBJ2-7; D may be TRBD1 (6 bases). The CDR3 runs to 14 residues. V was cut by 4 bases and J by 2 bases, with 13 bases left in between. Germline loops: CDR1 SGDLS, CDR2 YYNGEE. The CDR3 is CASSPRDTTYEQYF. CDR3 in DNA: TGTGCCAGCAGCCCTCGGGACACCACCTACGAGCAGTACTTC. The full variable domain, in which reference TRBV9 and TRBJ2-7 provide the parts outside the CDR3, is DSGVTQTPKHLITATGQRVTLRCSPRSGDLSVYWYQQSLDQGLQFLIQYYNGEERAKGNILERFSAQQFPDLHSELNLSSLELGDSALYFCASSPRDTTYEQYFGPGTRLTVT.

This rearrangement joins TRBV19 to TRBJ1-1, with 11 bases that match TRBD1. The CDR3 is 17 amino acids. The V gene's germline CDR1 is LNHDA and CDR2 SQIVND (reference sequence). V was pared by 3 bases and J by 4 bases, with 10 bases of the junction left unmatched. In DNA form, the CDR3 reads TGTGCCAGTAGTATCCAAAGGACAGGGGGCGTCGGCACTGAAGCTTTCTTT. This encodes CASSIQRTGGVGTEAFF.

A single count supports this clone. The J gene is TRBJ1-1, the V gene TRBV28; D call uncertain. The CDR3 runs 12 residues. The germline gives CDR1 MDHEN, CDR2 SYDVKM. Trimming took 7 bases from V and 9 from J, leaving 15 bases between them. The CDR3 nucleotides are TGTGCCAGCACCATAGACCGTACTAAAGCTTTCTTT. This codes for CASTIDRTKAFF.

This sequence joins TRBV5-1 and TRBJ2-3; maybe TRBD2 (6 bases). The CDR3 has 15 residues. Germline CDR1 SGHRS, CDR2 YFSETQ. Trimming shortened V by 4 bases and J by 0 bases, and 12 bases separated the two germline ends. The CDR3 spells CASSPAGYSTDTQYF. As DNA, the CDR3 is TGCGCCAGCAGCCCGGCGGGATACAGCACAGATACGCAGTATTTT.

The chain joins TRBV10-2 to TRBJ2-7; D gene ambiguous. The CDR3 extends over 16 amino acids. V lost 6 bases to trimming and J lost 2 bases, with 20 bases between them. Germline V CDR1 and CDR2: WSHSY, SAAADI. The CDR3 reads CASSPVYRTHPYEQYF. As DNA, the CDR3 is TGCGCCAGCAGCCCTGTTTACCGGACCCATCCCTACGAGCAGTACTTC.

J is TRBJ1-3 and V is TRBV12-3 or TRBV12-4; D remains unclear. The CDR3 sequence is 13 residues long. The ends were cut back, 6 bases at V and 4 bases at J, with 10 bases in the middle. For the CDR3, the DNA is TGTGCCAGCAGGGGGTTTGAAGGAAACACCATATATTTT. Residues: CASRGFEGNTIYF.

The chain couples TRBV5-1 to TRBJ2-1; D ambiguous. V lost 0 bases, J lost 7 bases, and 11 bases lay in between. CDR1 SGHRS and CDR2 YFSETQ come from the germline V gene. This CDR3 spans 14 amino acids. The CDR3 DNA follows: TGCGCCAGCAGCTTGGATTGGGGTAGGAATGAGCAGTTCTTC. Protein product: CASSLDWGRNEQFF.

V and J are TRBV14 and TRBJ1-1; D may be TRBD1 (6 bases). V was clipped by 0 bases and J by 7 bases, with 15 bases between them. Germline assignment: CDR1 SGHDN and CDR2 FVKESK. There are 15 residues in the CDR3. DNA for the CDR3: TGTGCCAGCAGCCAAGATCAACGGAAAGGGGGTGAAGCTTTCTTT. Translation: CASSQDQRKGGEAFF.

The V call is TRBV11-3, the J call TRBJ2-1; D unresolved. The CDR3 has 13 amino acids. The germline V gene encodes CDR1 SGHNT and CDR2 YENEEA. V gave up 3 bases and J gave up 3 bases, with 6 bases separating them. DNA for the CDR3: TGTGCCAGCAGCTTTGACGTCTACAATGAGCAGTTCTTC. Translating it yields CASSFDVYNEQFF.

For this clone: One end of the junction does not line up with germline, which may come from a read error. This chain's CDR3 is CASSPQREGRGAVF. CDR3 nucleotides: TGTGCCAGCAGCCCCCAGCGGGAGGGCCGGGGAGCTGTTTTT. The V gene is TRBV5-4, the J gene TRBJ2-2; 10 bases agree with TRBD2. There are 14 residues in the CDR3. CDR1 is SGHNT and CDR2 is YYREEE in the germline V gene (reference sequence).

This clone has just one count. The CDR3 coding sequence is TGCGCCAGCAGCTTGCAGGGAGGCTTCCCCGGGGAGCTGTTTTTT. Translated: CASSLQGGFPGELFF. The gene calls are TRBV5-1 and TRBJ2-2; tentatively, D is TRBD2 (6 bases). Trimming cost V 1 base and J 6 bases, with 13 bases left between them. The germline V gene encodes CDR1 SGHRS and CDR2 YFSETQ. The CDR3 extends over 15 amino acids.

This chain uses TRBV14 with TRBJ2-3; 8 bases align to TRBD1. Trimming cost V 10 bases and J 2 bases; bases outside gene matches: 5. The CDR3 loop spans 13 amino acids. Germline V gene lookup returns CDR1 SGHDN and CDR2 FVKESK. CDR3 loop: CATSDRVTDTQYF. CDR3 nucleotide sequence: TGTGCCACTTCGGACAGGGTCACAGATACGCAGTATTTT.

The rearrangement uses TRBV19 and TRBJ2-2; a weak D match, TRBD2 (5 bases). Trimming pared 3 bases from V and 6 bases from J, leaving 5 bases between. This CDR3 is built from 12 residues. From germline, CDR1 is LNHDA and CDR2 SQIVND (reference sequence). CDR3 DNA: TGTGCCAGTAGTATGGAGGCCGGGGAGCTGTTTTTT. This sequence encodes CASSMEAGELFF.

The chain is built from TRBV19 and TRBJ2-2; D not resolved. This CDR3 has 13 residues. The germline V gene encodes CDR1 LNHDA and CDR2 SQIVND (reference sequence). V dropped 11 bases and J dropped 0 bases, with 10 bases sitting between them. Here the CDR3 reads CAAANANTGELFF. For the CDR3, the DNA is TGTGCCGCGGCCAACGCGAACACCGGGGAGCTGTTTTTT.

Worth noting for this clone: The junction departs from germline at one end; a sequencing error may be responsible. J is TRBJ1-1 and V is TRBV30; TRBD1 is a possible D gene (5 bases). Germline CDR1 and CDR2: GTSNPN and SVGIG (reference sequence). The CDR3 extends over 12 amino acids. This CDR3 is CVWGTTGTEAFF. DNA of the CDR3: TGTGTCTGGGGGACCACGGGTACTGAAGCTTTCTTT.

With respect to this clone: A much larger clone sits a single nucleotide away, making a read error possible. The gene calls are TRBV11-3 and TRBJ2-7; no definite D call. With 4 bases removed from V and 4 bases from J, the gap between germline ends came to 20 bases. This CDR3 region has 16 residues. Germline V gene sequence: CDR1 SGHNT, CDR2 YENEEA. In DNA form, the CDR3 reads TGTGCCAGCAGCTCGCCCCTAGTTTCGGATTTGTACGAGCAGTACTTC. It specifies CASSSPLVSDLYEQYF.

This chain connects TRBV7-9 to TRBJ2-5; tentative D call: TRBD1 (6 bases). This CDR3 is 16 amino acids long. Germline CDR1 is SEHNR and CDR2 is FQNEAQ (reference sequence). The V gene lost 0 bases and the J gene lost 2 bases, with 13 bases spanning the gap. The CDR3 DNA follows: TGTGCCAGCAGCTTAGCGCGCGGACAGAGGCAAGAGACCCAGTACTTC. Amino acids: CASSLARGQRQETQYF.

The rearrangement joins TRBV5-1 to TRBJ2-1; possible D gene TRBD2, 5 bases. V was cut by 4 bases and J by 7 bases, with 12 bases left in between. Germline V gene sequence: CDR1 SGHRS, CDR2 YFSETQ. This CDR3 region has 13 residues. The CDR3 sequence: CASSPLTGNEQFF. As DNA, the CDR3 is TGCGCCAGCAGCCCCCTGACGGGAAATGAGCAGTTCTTC. Based on the CDR3 plus reference TRBV5-1 and TRBJ2-1, the full variable domain is KAGVTQTPRYLIKTRGQQVTLSCSPISGHRSVSWYQQTPGQGLQFLFEYFSETQRNKGNFPGRFSGRQFSNSRSEMNVSTLELGDSALYLCASSPLTGNEQFFGPGTRLTVL.

This clone is large by share. This CDR3 is also generated by other DNA sequences in the sample. The chain is built from TRBV3-1 (or the pseudogene TRBV3-2) and TRBJ1-2, with D possibly being TRBD1 (5 bases). Deletions cut 0 bases from V and 4 bases from J, with 15 bases between. The germline V gene has CDR1 LGHDT and CDR2 YNNKEL (reference sequence). The CDR3 runs 16 residues. The DNA of the CDR3 is TGTGCCAGCAGCCAAGATAACAGGTCGGGAGGCTATGGCTACACCTTC. This sequence encodes CASSQDNRSGGYGYTF.

The J gene is TRBJ1-6, the V gene TRBV7-9; TRBD1 is a possible D gene (6 bases). Per the germline V gene, CDR1 is SEHNR and CDR2 is FQNEAQ (reference sequence). Trimming pared 1 base from V and 7 bases from J, leaving 11 bases between. This CDR3 spans 15 amino acids. CDR3 DNA sequence: TGTGCCAGCAGCTTAGAGAGGGGGAGGAATTCACCCCTCCACTTT. It specifies CASSLERGRNSPLHF. Drawing the rest from reference TRBV7-9 and TRBJ1-6, the complete variable domain is DTGVSQNPRHKITKRGQNVTFRCDPISEHNRLYWYRQTLGQGPEFLTYFQNEAQLEKSRLLSDRFSAERPKGSFSTLEIQRTEQGDSAMYLCASSLERGRNSPLHFGNGTRLTVT.

The chain carries TRBV24-1 and TRBJ2-7; tentatively, D is TRBD2 (5 bases). Germline V gene lookup returns CDR1 KGHDR and CDR2 SFDVKD. CDR3 size: 12 residues. The ends were cut back, 7 bases at V and 6 bases at J, with 12 bases in the middle. The CDR3 DNA follows: TGTGCCACCAGCGGGAATACTAGCGAGCAGTACTTC. It codes for CATSGNTSEQYF.

In this sample, this clone turned up once. This rearrangement joins TRBV15 to TRBJ2-5; TRBD1 might be the D (5 bases). The V end was cut by 4 bases, the J end by 5 bases, with 17 bases between. CDR3 size: 15 residues. The germline gives CDR1 LNHNV, CDR2 YYDKDF (reference sequence). CDR3 region: CATSNPDSLRETQYF. CDR3 DNA: TGTGCCACCAGCAACCCAGACAGTCTCCGGGAGACCCAGTACTTC.

The chain carries TRBV28 and TRBJ1-5; no clear D gene. CDR1 and CDR2 (germline): MDHEN, SYDVKM. The V and J ends lost 7 bases and 6 bases respectively, with 13 bases between them. This CDR3 is built from 13 residues. The CDR3 region is CASKAPRGQPQHF. The CDR3 region has the DNA TGTGCCAGCAAAGCGCCCCGGGGTCAGCCCCAGCATTTT.

This clone was recorded once. This rearrangement joins TRBV28 to TRBJ2-7; weak D call: TRBD2 (5 bases). Germline CDR1 is MDHEN and CDR2 is SYDVKM. CDR3 size: 14 residues. V was pared by 6 bases and J by 0 bases, with 12 bases between. This CDR3 is CASSPSGNSYEQYF. CDR3 nucleotides: TGTGCCAGCAGCCCATCCGGGAACTCCTACGAGCAGTACTTC.

The table lists this clone with a count of one. This chain connects TRBV7-9 to TRBJ2-7; D might be TRBD1 (6 bases). The CDR3 runs 15 residues. The germline V gene encodes CDR1 SEHNR and CDR2 FQNEAQ (reference sequence). With 4 bases removed from V and 6 bases from J, the gap between germline ends came to 19 bases. Written as DNA, the CDR3 is TGTGCCAGCAGCTCTGTCAGGGGCGGAGAGGGCGAGCAGTACTTC. This translates into CASSSVRGGEGEQYF.